The T cell receptor (beta chain) under discussion was sequenced for a study of blood T cell repertoires in COVID-19. V lost 3 bases, J lost 6 bases, and 14 bases lay in between. Germline V CDR1 and CDR2: SGHTA, FQGTGA. The length of the CDR3 is 15 residues. Original data processing: From reference gene primer amplification, estimates of nucleated cell counts were derived. The protocol was immunoSEQ multiplex PCR, while the TCRdb copy is restricted to in-frame clones and leaves out a portion. The DNA was the basis for D and trimming; V, J and clone size are from that table. The sample contains over 85,000 clones, about 90% of which appear only once.

The sequence derives from a human donor in a cohort sampled during active COVID-19. The V and J genes are TRBV7-3 and TRBJ2-2, with D possibly matching TRBD2 (5 bases). Sequenced: peripheral blood. Here the CDR3 reads CASSLSLAEPGELFF. As DNA, the CDR3 is TGTGCCAGCAGCTTGAGCCTAGCTGAACCCGGGGAGCTGTTTTTT.